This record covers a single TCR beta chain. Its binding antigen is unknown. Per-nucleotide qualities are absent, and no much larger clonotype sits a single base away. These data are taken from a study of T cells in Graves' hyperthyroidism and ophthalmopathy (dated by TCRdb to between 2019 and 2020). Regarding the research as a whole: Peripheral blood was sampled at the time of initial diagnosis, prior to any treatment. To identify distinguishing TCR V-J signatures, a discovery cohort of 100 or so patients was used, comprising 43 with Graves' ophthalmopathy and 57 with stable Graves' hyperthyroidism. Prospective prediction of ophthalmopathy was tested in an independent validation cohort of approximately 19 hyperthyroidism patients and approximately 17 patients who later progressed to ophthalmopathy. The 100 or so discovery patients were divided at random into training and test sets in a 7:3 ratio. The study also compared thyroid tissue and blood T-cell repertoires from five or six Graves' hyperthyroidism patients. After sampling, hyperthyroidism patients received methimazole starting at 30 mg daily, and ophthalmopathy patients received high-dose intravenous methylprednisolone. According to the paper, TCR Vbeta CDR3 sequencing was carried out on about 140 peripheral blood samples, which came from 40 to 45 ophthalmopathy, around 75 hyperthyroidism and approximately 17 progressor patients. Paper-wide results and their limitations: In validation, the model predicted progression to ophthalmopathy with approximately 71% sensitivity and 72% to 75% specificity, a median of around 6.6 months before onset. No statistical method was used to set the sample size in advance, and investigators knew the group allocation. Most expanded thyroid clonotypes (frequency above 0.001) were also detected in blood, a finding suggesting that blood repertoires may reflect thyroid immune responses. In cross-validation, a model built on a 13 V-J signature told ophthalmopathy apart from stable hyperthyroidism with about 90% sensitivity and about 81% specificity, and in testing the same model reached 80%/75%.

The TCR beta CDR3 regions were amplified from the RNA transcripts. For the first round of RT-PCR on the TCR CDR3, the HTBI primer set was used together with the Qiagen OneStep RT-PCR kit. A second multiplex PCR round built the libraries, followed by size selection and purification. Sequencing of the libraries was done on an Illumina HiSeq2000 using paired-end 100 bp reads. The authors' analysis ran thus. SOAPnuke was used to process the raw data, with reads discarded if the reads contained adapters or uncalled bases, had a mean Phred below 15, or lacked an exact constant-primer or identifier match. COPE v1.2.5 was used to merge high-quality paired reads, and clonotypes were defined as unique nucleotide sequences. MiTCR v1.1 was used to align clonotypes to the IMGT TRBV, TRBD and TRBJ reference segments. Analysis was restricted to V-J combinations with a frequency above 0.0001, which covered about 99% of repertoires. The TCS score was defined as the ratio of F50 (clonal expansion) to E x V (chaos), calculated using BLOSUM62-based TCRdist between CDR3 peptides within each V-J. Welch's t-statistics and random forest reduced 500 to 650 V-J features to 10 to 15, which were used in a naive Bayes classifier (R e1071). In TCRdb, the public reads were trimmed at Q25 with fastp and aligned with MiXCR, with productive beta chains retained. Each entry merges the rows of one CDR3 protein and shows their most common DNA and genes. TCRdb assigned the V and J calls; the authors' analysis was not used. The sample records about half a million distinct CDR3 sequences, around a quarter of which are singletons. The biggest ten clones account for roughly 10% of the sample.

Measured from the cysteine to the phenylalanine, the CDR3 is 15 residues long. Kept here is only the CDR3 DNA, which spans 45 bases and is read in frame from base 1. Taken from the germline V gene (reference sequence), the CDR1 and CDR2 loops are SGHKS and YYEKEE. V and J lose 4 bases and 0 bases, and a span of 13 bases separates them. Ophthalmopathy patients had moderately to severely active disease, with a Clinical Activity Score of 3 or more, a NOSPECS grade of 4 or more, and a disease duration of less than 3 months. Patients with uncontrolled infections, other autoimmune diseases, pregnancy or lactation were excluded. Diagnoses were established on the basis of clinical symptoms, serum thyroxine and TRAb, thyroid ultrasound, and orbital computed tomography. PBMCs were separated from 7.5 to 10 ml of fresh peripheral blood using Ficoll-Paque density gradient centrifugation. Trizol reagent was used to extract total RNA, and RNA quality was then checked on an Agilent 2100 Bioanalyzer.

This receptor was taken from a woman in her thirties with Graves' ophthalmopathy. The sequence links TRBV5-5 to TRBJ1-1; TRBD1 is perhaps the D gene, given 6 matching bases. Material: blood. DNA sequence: TGTGCCAGCAGCGGGCAGGGGTGGATGAACACTGAAGCTTTCTTT. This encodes CASSGQGWMNTEAFF.